The present T cell receptor beta chain was sequenced within a study of shared clonotypes between healthy human individuals. Overall study results and limits: What limited the represented genetic and exposure-history diversity was the small number of donors. Apart from blood, nothing was sampled; tissue repertoires likely differ.

Concerning this clone itself: Its antigen is as yet unknown.

When replicate PCRs were run on unsorted PBMC, they used 250 to 300 ng DNA, approximately 33,000 T cell genomes. Only in-frame clones appear in the TCRdb table, and some are missing; sequencing was by immunoSEQ multiplex PCR. The sample includes about 480,000 clones, 75% to 85% of them seen just once. V trimming: 5 bases; J trimming: 4 bases; junction bases outside the gene matches: 12. The germline V gene has CDR1 SEHNR and CDR2 FQNEAQ (reference sequence). This CDR3 contains 18 residues. This receptor was obtained from a woman aged 35 to 49 in good health. Some clones in this sample may be carry-over from other donors' samples. The rearrangement joins TRBV7-9 to TRBJ2-1, with 12 positions matching TRBD2. Sequencing was performed on PBMCs. CDR3 sequence (DNA): TGTGCCAGCAGCCCGCGACTAGCGGGAGACATTAGGTACAATGAGCAGTTCTTC. As protein: CASSPRLAGDIRYNEQFF.